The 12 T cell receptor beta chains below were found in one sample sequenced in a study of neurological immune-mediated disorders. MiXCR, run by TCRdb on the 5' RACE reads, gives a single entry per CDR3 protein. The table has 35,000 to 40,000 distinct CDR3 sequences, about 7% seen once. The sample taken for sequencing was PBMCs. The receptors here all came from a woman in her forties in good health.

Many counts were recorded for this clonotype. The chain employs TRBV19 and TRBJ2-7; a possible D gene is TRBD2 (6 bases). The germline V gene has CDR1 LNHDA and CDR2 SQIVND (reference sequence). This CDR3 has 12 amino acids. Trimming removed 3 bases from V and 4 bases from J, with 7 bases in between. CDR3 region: CASSIGGYEQYF. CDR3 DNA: TGTGCCAGTAGTATCGGGGGTTACGAGCAGTACTTC.

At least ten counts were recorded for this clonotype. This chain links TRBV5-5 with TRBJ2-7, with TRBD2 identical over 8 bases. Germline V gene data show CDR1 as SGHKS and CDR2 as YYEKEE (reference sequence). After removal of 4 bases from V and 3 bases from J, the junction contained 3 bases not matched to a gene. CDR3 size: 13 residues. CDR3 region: CASSTGLVYEQYF. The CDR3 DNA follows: TGTGCCAGCAGCACGGGACTAGTCTACGAGCAGTACTTC.

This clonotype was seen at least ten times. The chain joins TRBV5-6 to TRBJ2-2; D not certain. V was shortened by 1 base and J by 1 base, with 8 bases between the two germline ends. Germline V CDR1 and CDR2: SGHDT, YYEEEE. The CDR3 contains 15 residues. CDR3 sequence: CASSLLTVNTGELFF. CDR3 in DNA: TGTGCCAGCAGCTTGCTGACTGTGAACACCGGGGAGCTGTTTTTT.

The CDR3 sequence: CASSSGTAGETQYF. CDR3 DNA: TGTGCCAGCAGCTCGGGGACGGCTGGGGAGACCCAGTACTTC. The rearrangement uses TRBV7-8 and TRBJ2-5, with D perhaps assigned TRBD1 or TRBD2 (5 bases each). The CDR3 spans 14 residues. Germline V gene sequence: CDR1 SGHVS, CDR2 FQNEAQ. The V gene lost 4 bases and the J gene lost 5 bases, with 14 bases spanning the gap.

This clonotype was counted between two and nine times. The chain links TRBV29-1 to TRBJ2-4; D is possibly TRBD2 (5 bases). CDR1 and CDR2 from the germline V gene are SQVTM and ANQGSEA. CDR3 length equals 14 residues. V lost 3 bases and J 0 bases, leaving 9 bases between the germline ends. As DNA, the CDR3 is TGCAGCGTTGAGGGCGGACTAGCCAAAAACATTCAGTACTTC. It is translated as CSVEGGLAKNIQYF.

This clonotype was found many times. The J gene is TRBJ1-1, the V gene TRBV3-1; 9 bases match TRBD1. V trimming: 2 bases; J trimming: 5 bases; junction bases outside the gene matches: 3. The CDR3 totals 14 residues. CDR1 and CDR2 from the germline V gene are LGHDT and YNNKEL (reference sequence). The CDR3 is CASSQRQGDTEAFF. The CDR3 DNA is TGTGCCAGCAGCCAACGACAGGGGGATACTGAAGCTTTCTTT.

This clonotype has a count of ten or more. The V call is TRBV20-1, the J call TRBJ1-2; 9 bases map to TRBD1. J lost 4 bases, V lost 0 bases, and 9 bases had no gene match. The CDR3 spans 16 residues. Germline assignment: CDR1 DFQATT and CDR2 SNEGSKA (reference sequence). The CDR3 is CSAREGRDRVVYGYTF. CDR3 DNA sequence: TGCAGTGCTAGAGAAGGACGGGACAGGGTCGTCTATGGCTACACCTTC.

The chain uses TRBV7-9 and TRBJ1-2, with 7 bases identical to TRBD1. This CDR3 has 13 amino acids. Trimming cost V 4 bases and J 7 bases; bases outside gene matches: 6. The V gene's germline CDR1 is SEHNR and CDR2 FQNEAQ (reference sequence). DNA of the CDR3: TGTGCCAGCAGCTCCTGGGACAGCCGTGGCTACACCTTC. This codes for CASSSWDSRGYTF.

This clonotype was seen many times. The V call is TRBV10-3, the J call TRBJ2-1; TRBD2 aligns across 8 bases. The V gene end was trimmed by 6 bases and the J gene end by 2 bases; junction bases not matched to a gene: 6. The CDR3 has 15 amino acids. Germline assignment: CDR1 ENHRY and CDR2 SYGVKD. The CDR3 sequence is CAISDSGGTYNEQFF. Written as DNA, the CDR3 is TGTGCCATCAGCGACAGCGGGGGAACCTACAATGAGCAGTTCTTC.

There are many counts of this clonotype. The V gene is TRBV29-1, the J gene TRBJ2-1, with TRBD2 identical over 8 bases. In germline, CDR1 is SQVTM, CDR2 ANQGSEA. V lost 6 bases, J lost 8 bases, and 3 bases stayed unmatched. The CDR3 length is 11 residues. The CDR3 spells CSVEREHEQFF. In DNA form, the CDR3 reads TGCAGCGTAGAGCGGGAGCATGAGCAGTTCTTC.

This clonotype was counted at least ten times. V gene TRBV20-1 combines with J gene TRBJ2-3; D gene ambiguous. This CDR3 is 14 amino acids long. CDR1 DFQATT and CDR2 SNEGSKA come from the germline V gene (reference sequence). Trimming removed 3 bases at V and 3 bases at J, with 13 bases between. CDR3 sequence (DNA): TGCAGTGCTAGCCCCCCCTCCCGGACAGATACGCAGTATTTT. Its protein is CSASPPSRTDTQYF.

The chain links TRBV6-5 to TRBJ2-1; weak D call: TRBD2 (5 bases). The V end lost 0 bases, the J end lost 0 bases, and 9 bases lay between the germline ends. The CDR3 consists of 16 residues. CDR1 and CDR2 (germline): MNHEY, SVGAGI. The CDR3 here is CASSYSRASSYNEQFF. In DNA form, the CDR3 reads TGTGCCAGCAGTTACTCGCGGGCCAGCTCCTACAATGAGCAGTTCTTC.